This T cell receptor (beta chain) was recorded in a study of blood T cell repertoires in COVID-19. Sequenced by immunoSEQ multiplex PCR; TCRdb stores in-frame clones only, minus some. The sample consists of 170,000 or so clones, roughly 90% of them appearing once. The V segment lost 6 bases and the J segment 8 bases; nucleotides outside the gene matches: 1. From germline, CDR1 is MNHEY and CDR2 SVGAGI. The CDR3 loop spans 13 amino acids. What was sequenced was PBMCs or T cells enriched from blood (not recorded which). The receptor was isolated from a woman between 45 and 60 years old who had recovered from COVID-19. This rearrangement joins TRBV6-5 to TRBJ2-2; 12 nucleotides agree with TRBD1. In DNA form, the CDR3 reads TGTGCCAGCAGGGGACAGGGGGCTGGGGAGCTGTTTTTT. This translates into CASRGQGAGELFF.